The next 6 T cell receptor beta chains were all read from a single sample in a study of blood T cell repertoires in COVID-19. Sequencing used immunoSEQ multiplex PCR; TCRdb keeps in-frame clones, though not all of them. The sample lists over 130,000 clones, roughly 84% occurring once. Sequencing was done on a sample of peripheral blood. The receptor set was obtained from a man between 25 and 39 years old with COVID-19, enrolled during active disease.

The genes are TRBV2 and TRBJ1-5, with TRBD1 identical over 10 bases. CDR1 is SNHLY and CDR2 is FYNNEI in the germline V gene. The ends lost 6 bases at V and 6 bases at J; junction bases unmatched: 8. The CDR3 consists of 15 residues. CDR3 residues: CASSPGQGNRQPQHF. The CDR3 DNA reads TGTGCCAGCAGCCCGGGACAGGGGAACCGTCAGCCCCAGCATTTT. Combining the CDR3 with reference TRBV2 and TRBJ1-5 gives the whole variable domain EPEVTQTPSHQVTQMGQEVILRCVPISNHLYFYWYRQILGQKVEFLVSFYNNEISEKSEIFDDQFSVERPDGSNFTLKIRSTKLEDSAMYFCASSPGQGNRQPQHFGDGTRLSIL.

The J gene is TRBJ2-1, the V gene TRBV10-1; 7 bases match TRBD2. The germline V gene encodes CDR1 WNHNN and CDR2 SYGVQD (reference sequence). V lost 4 bases to trimming and J lost 10 bases; unmatched junction nucleotides: 16. The CDR3 consists of 16 residues. This chain's CDR3 is CASSGIRGSRLTEQFF. The CDR3 bases are TGCGCCAGCAGTGGGATACGCGGGAGTAGGTTAACGGAGCAGTTCTTC.

The gene calls are TRBV5-1 and TRBJ1-1; D is possibly TRBD1 (5 bases). Trimming stripped 4 bases from V and 3 bases from J, with 13 bases between. Germline V gene lookup returns CDR1 SGHRS and CDR2 YFSETQ. This CDR3 is built from 14 residues. The CDR3 sequence: CASSRRQFDTEAFF. The CDR3, as DNA: TGCGCCAGCAGCCGGAGACAGTTCGACACTGAAGCTTTCTTT.

The CDR3 region has the DNA TGTGCCAGCAGTGAATCGGGAGGCAATCAGCCCCAGCATTTT. Amino acids: CASSESGGNQPQHF. The chain is built from TRBV6-1 and TRBJ1-5, with D uncertain. V was shortened by 2 bases and J by 2 bases, with 7 bases between the two germline ends. Per germline, CDR1 MNHNS and CDR2 SASEGT. This CDR3 has 14 residues.

The chain recombines TRBV10-2 with TRBJ1-3; D is undetermined. The V end lost 4 bases, the J end lost 0 bases, and 7 bases lay between the germline ends. Germline CDR1 reads WSHSY; CDR2 reads SAAADI. The CDR3 runs to 14 residues. The chain's CDR3 is CASSVTVSGNTIYF. In DNA, the CDR3 is TGCGCCAGCAGTGTCACGGTCTCTGGAAACACCATATATTTT.

This chain joins TRBV28 and TRBJ2-7; TRBD1 might be the D (6 bases). This CDR3 contains 15 residues. The V end lost 8 bases, the J end lost 1 base, and 18 bases lay between the germline ends. The germline CDR1 and CDR2 sequences are MDHEN and SYDVKM. This CDR3 is CASSPGLRGSYEQYF. CDR3 bases: TGTGCCAGCTCCCCCGGCCTCAGGGGATCCTACGAGCAGTACTTC.